This T cell receptor beta chain was recorded in a study of monozygotic twins with inflammatory bowel disease. From germline, CDR1 is SGHRS and CDR2 YFSETQ. CDR3 size: 15 residues. Comments on this clonotype: Its antigen is as yet unknown.

Study-wide points: Some repertoire variability may stem from patients' differing immunosuppressive treatments.

Starting material for each TCR library was around 3,600 ng of total RNA. Template switching introduced UMIs that contain a 6-nucleotide sample barcode. TCRdb reworked the 5' RACE reads into one entry per CDR3 protein, no DNA. The sample data list about 420,000 distinct CDR3 sequences. The receptor was derived from a human donor with ulcerative colitis or Crohn's disease, or a healthy co-twin of an affected twin (not recorded which). Sequenced material: blood. The chain joins TRBV5-1 to TRBJ1-3; the D gene TCRdb calls, TRBD1, cannot be checked with no DNA. This CDR3 is CASRETGAPGNTIYF.